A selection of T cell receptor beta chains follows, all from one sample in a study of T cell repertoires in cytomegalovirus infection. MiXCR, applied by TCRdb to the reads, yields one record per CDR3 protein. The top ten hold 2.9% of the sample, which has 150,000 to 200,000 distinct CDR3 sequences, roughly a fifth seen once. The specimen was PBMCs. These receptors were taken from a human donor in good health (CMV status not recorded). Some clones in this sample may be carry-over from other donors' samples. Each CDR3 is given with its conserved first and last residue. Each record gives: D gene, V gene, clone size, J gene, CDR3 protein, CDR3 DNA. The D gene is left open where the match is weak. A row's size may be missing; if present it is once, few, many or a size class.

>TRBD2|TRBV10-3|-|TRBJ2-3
CAIRLAANTDTQYF
TGTGCCATTAGACTAGCGGCCAACACAGATACGCAGTATTTT
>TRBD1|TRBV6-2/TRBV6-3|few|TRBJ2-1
CASSYSAGGSYNEQFF
TGTGCCAGCAGTTACTCGGCAGGGGGCTCCTACAATGAGCAGTTCTTC
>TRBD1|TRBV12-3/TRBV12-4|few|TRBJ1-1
CASSFPTGRSEAFF
TGTGCCAGCAGCTTTCCGACAGGGAGGTCTGAAGCTTTCTTT
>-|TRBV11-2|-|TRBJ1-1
CASSLMGASTEAFF
TGTGCCAGCAGCTTAATGGGGGCGAGCACTGAAGCTTTCTTT
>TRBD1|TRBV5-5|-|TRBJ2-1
CASSRMDRGVFYNEQFF
TGTGCCAGCAGCCGTATGGACAGGGGAGTTTTTTACAATGAGCAGTTCTTC
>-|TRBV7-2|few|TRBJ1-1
CASSNKGVNTEAFF
TGTGCCAGCAGCAATAAAGGTGTTAACACTGAAGCTTTCTTT
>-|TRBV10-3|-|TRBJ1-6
CAISRTAFDSPLHF
TGTGCCATCAGTAGGACGGCGTTCGATTCACCCCTCCACTTT
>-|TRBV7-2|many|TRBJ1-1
CASSSRQRGTEAFF
TGTGCCAGCAGCTCCAGGCAGCGGGGCACTGAAGCTTTCTTT
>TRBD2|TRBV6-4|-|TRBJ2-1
CASSGVSGRSSYNEQFF
TGTGCCAGCAGTGGGGTTAGCGGGAGGAGCTCCTACAATGAGCAGTTCTTC
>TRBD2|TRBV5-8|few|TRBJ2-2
CASSTLAGTGELFF
TGTGCCAGCAGTACACTAGCGGGAACCGGGGAGCTGTTTTTC
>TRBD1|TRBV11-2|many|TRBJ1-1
CASSFWISGTGRKFEAFF
TGTGCCAGCAGCTTCTGGATCTCCGGGACAGGGAGGAAATTTGAAGCTTTCTTT
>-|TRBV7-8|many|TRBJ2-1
CASSPDLGITYNEQFF
TGTGCCAGCAGCCCGGACTTGGGGATCACCTACAATGAGCAGTTCTTC
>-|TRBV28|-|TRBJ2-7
CASSLQADEQYF
TGTGCCAGCAGTTTACAGGCAGACGAGCAGTACTTC